One sample yielded the 20 T cell receptor beta chains listed below, sequenced in a study of early T cells in non-severe SARS-CoV-2 infection. TCRdb reprocessed the 5' RACE reads with MiXCR, giving one entry per CDR3 protein. This table holds about 67,000 distinct CDR3 sequences, under 14% found once. The sequenced sample consisted of whole blood. Receptor source: an adult who was a healthcare worker with PCR-confirmed SARS-CoV-2 infection or an uninfected control (not recorded which).

In this sample, this clonotype turned up a few times. Since no conserved phenylalanine or tryptophan closes the CDR3, a read error is the likely cause. The CDR3 region has the DNA TGTGCCAGCAGCTCCACGCAAGACGCGTCTAGCTCTGGAAACACCATATATCTT. It yields the protein CASSSTQDASSSGNTIYL. The J gene is TRBJ1-3, the V gene TRBV12-3 or TRBV12-4; D is unclear. The CDR3 loop spans 18 amino acids. Trimming shortened V by 6 bases and J by 0 bases, and 21 bases separated the two germline ends.

This clonotype was detected ten times or more. This chain connects TRBV20-1 to TRBJ2-7; D might be TRBD2 (5 bases). The CDR3 has 12 residues. V was pared by 6 bases and J by 3 bases, with 12 bases between. CDR1 and CDR2 (germline): DFQATT, SNEGSKA (reference sequence). CDR3 nucleotide sequence: TGCAGTGCCGCGGGCCGGCTCTACGAGCAGTACTTC. This encodes CSAAGRLYEQYF.

A few counts support this clonotype. The chain couples TRBV18 to TRBJ2-5, with 8 bases matching TRBD1. The CDR3 has 14 amino acids. After removal of 5 bases from V and 5 bases from J, the junction contained 7 bases not matched to a gene. Germline V lookup: CDR1 KGHSH, CDR2 LQKENI. CDR3 residues: CASSVRQGKETQYF. The CDR3 DNA reads TGTGCCAGCTCAGTTCGACAGGGGAAGGAGACCCAGTACTTC.

This clonotype was seen only a few times. The chain has TRBV11-2 and TRBJ1-5; no reliable D call. This CDR3 region has 14 residues. The germline V gene encodes CDR1 SGHAT and CDR2 FQNNGV. Trimming took 1 base from V and 5 from J, leaving 9 bases between them. CDR3 in DNA: TGTGCCAGCAGCTTAGGGGGAAGAGATCAGCCCCAGCATTTT. It specifies CASSLGGRDQPQHF.

The genes are TRBV12-3 or TRBV12-4 and TRBJ2-5, with D maybe TRBD1 (5 bases). Trimming left V 7 bases short and J 0 bases short, with 15 bases between. The CDR3 is 15 residues long. Here the CDR3 DNA reads TGTGCCAGCACTCGTTCGACAGTCAACCAAGAGACCCAGTACTTC. Protein product: CASTRSTVNQETQYF.

J is TRBJ2-7 and V is TRBV9; D could derive from TRBD1 or TRBD2 (5 bases each). The germline V gene has CDR1 SGDLS and CDR2 YYNGEE. The CDR3 runs 13 residues. V was trimmed by 3 bases and J by 6 bases, leaving 13 bases between them. CDR3 in DNA: TGTGCCAGCAGCGAGGGGTTGGGACCCGAGCAGTACTTC. Amino acids: CASSEGLGPEQYF.

The chain employs TRBV6-6 and TRBJ2-7, with 13 bases lining up with TRBD2. The germline CDR1 and CDR2 sequences are MNHNY and SVGAGI (reference sequence). The CDR3 extends over 15 amino acids. After removal of 6 bases from V and 3 bases from J, the junction contained 5 bases not matched to a gene. In nucleotides, the CDR3 is TGTGCCAGCAGCAAACTAGCGGGGGGGAGCTACGAGCAGTACTTC. Translation: CASSKLAGGSYEQYF.

This clonotype was counted only a few times. J is TRBJ2-3 and V is TRBV2; 8 positions match TRBD1. V lost 1 base, J lost 0 bases, and 0 bases stayed unmatched. The CDR3 has 15 residues. CDR1 is SNHLY and CDR2 is FYNNEI in the germline V gene. The CDR3 nucleotides are TGTGCCAGCAGTGAAGGACAGGGGAGCACAGATACGCAGTATTTT. This translates into CASSEGQGSTDTQYF.

In its sample, this clonotype was seen many times. This chain connects TRBV28 to TRBJ1-5, with 11 bases identical to TRBD1. J was trimmed by 6 bases and V by 5 bases; bases with no gene match: 6. CDR1 and CDR2 from the germline V gene are MDHEN and SYDVKM. This CDR3 spans 15 amino acids. The CDR3 bases are TGTGCCAGCAGTGCTGGACAGGGGGCTCGTCAGCCCCAGCATTTT. Its translation is CASSAGQGARQPQHF. The complete variable domain, with remaining parts taken from reference TRBV28 and TRBJ1-5, reads DVKVTQSSRYLVKRTGEKVFLECVQDMDHENMFWYRQDPGLGLRLIYFSYDVKMKEKGDIPEGYSVSREKKERFSLILESASTNQTSMYLCASSAGQGARQPQHFGDGTRLSIL.

This clonotype was seen many times. This chain joins TRBV6-5 and TRBJ1-1; D remains ambiguous. Germline CDR1 reads MNHEY; CDR2 reads SVGAGI. V was cut by 0 bases and J by 4 bases, with 12 bases left in between. The CDR3 loop spans 15 amino acids. CDR3 protein: CASSYSIPGGTEAFF. In nucleotides, the CDR3 is TGTGCCAGCAGTTACTCGATCCCCGGTGGCACTGAAGCTTTCTTT.

The chain uses TRBV6-2 or TRBV6-3 and TRBJ2-7, with TRBD2 matching over 10 bases. Germline-derived CDR1 and CDR2 are MNHEY and SVGEGT. There are 18 residues in the CDR3. V lost 5 bases, J lost 3 bases, and 16 bases stayed unmatched. CDR3 protein: CASSALSLAGVHGYEQYF. The CDR3 nucleotides read TGTGCCAGCAGTGCCCTCAGTCTAGCGGGAGTTCACGGCTACGAGCAGTACTTC.

The V call is TRBV19, the J call TRBJ2-7; D uncertain. CDR1 and CDR2 (germline): LNHDA, SQIVND (reference sequence). V was pared by 5 bases and J by 0 bases, with 8 bases between. The CDR3 has 13 residues. The CDR3 reads CASSVTASYEQYF. The CDR3, as DNA: TGTGCCAGTAGTGTAACAGCCTCCTACGAGCAGTACTTC.

This clonotype was observed at least ten times. This chain joins TRBV20-1 and TRBJ2-5, with D perhaps given as TRBD1 or TRBD2 (5 bases each). Trimming removed 6 bases at V and 9 bases at J, with 17 bases between. The CDR3 totals 12 residues. CDR1 is DFQATT, CDR2 SNEGSKA, per germline (reference sequence). Here the CDR3 reads CSAPGIEGSQYF. For the CDR3, the DNA is TGCAGTGCCCCGGGGATAGAGGGGTCCCAGTACTTC.

The sample holds many counts of this clonotype. V usage is TRBV7-9 and J usage is TRBJ2-3; 11 bases are a match to TRBD2. The V gene's germline CDR1 is SEHNR and CDR2 FQNEAQ (reference sequence). With V trimmed by 8 bases and J by 4 bases, 5 bases remained unmatched. The CDR3 contains 14 residues. The DNA for the CDR3 is TGTGCCAGCTCACTAGCGGGAGTGCCAGATACGCAGTATTTT. Translated, it gives CASSLAGVPDTQYF. The whole variable domain, remainder taken from reference TRBV7-9 and TRBJ2-3, is DTGVSQNPRHKITKRGQNVTFRCDPISEHNRLYWYRQTLGQGPEFLTYFQNEAQLEKSRLLSDRFSAERPKGSFSTLEIQRTEQGDSAMYLCASSLAGVPDTQYFGPGTRLTVL.

The chain is built from TRBV5-1 and TRBJ1-2; a weak D match, TRBD1 (6 bases). The CDR3 sequence is 16 residues long. V lost 2 bases to trimming and J lost 8 bases, with 22 bases between them. Germline V gene lookup returns CDR1 SGHRS and CDR2 YFSETQ. The CDR3 DNA follows: TGCGCCAGCAGCTTAGAGGCCGCCGGGACACTATCGGGCTACACCTTC. The encoded protein is CASSLEAAGTLSGYTF.

The rearrangement links TRBV4-2 to TRBJ2-7, with D perhaps TRBD2 (5 bases). The CDR3 is made up of 15 amino acids. The V gene lost 1 base and the J gene lost 9 bases, with 19 bases spanning the gap. Looked up from germline, CDR1 is LGHNA and CDR2 is YNFKEQ. CDR3: CASSQAGSGILGQYF. The CDR3 DNA follows: TGTGCCAGCAGCCAAGCGGGGAGTGGGATCCTCGGGCAGTACTTC.

The sample holds a few counts of this clonotype. The gene calls are TRBV29-1 and TRBJ2-1; TRBD1 agrees at 11 bases. CDR1 and CDR2 from the germline V gene are SQVTM and ANQGSEA. V trimming: 5 bases; J trimming: 9 bases; junction bases outside the gene matches: 6. The CDR3 runs to 13 residues. CDR3 sequence: CSVYGTGGGEQFF. CDR3 DNA sequence: TGCAGCGTTTACGGGACAGGGGGAGGTGAGCAGTTCTTC.

The chain couples TRBV10-3 to TRBJ2-1; 9 bases line up with TRBD1. The germline CDR1 and CDR2 sequences are ENHRY and SYGVKD. The length of the CDR3 is 14 residues. V gave up 8 bases and J gave up 7 bases; unmatched junction bases: 9. The CDR3 DNA reads TGTGCCATCCGGGCAGCGGACAGGGGAAATGAGCAGTTCTTC. Amino acids: CAIRAADRGNEQFF.

This clonotype was observed a handful of times. The CDR3 DNA sequence: TGTGCCAGCAGCTTAAGTTACGGTCGCCCAGGTGAGGAGCAGTACTTC. It yields the protein CASSLSYGRPGEEQYF. The chain recombines TRBV11-2 with TRBJ2-7; D gene ambiguous. V was trimmed by 2 bases and J by 7 bases, leaving 21 bases between them. The CDR3 contains 16 residues. CDR1 and CDR2 from the germline V gene are SGHAT and FQNNGV.

This clonotype has at least ten counts. The chain has TRBV12-3 or TRBV12-4 and TRBJ2-3; D is unresolved. Trimming took off 6 bases at V and 8 bases at J, with 9 bases between the two ends. CDR3 length equals 11 residues. CDR3 in amino acids: CASRNSPTQYF. CDR3 nucleotide sequence: TGTGCCAGCAGGAACTCGCCTACGCAGTATTTT.